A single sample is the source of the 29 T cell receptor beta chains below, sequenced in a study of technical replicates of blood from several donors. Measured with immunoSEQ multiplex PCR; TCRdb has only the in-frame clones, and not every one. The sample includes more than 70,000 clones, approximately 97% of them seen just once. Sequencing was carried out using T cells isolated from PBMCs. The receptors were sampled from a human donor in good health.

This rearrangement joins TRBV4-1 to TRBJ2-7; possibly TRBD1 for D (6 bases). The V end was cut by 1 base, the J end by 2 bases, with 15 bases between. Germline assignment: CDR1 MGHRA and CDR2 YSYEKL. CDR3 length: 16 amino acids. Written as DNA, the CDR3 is TGCGCCAGCAGCCAAGGTTCGCAGGGGATGGCCTACGAGCAGTACTTC. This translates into CASSQGSQGMAYEQYF.

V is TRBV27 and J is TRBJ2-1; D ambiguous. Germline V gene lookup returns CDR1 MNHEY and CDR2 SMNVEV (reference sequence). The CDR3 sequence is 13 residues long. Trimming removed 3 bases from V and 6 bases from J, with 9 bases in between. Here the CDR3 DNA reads TGTGCCAGCAGTTTCTCGCGCACCAATGAGCAGTTCTTC. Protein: CASSFSRTNEQFF.

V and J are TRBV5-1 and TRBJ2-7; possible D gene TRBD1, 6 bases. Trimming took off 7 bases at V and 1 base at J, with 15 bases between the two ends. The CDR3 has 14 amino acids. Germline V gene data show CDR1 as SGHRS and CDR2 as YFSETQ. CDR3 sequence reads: CASAPGHPSYEQYF. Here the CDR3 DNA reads TGCGCCAGCGCCCCGGGACATCCTTCCTACGAGCAGTACTTC.

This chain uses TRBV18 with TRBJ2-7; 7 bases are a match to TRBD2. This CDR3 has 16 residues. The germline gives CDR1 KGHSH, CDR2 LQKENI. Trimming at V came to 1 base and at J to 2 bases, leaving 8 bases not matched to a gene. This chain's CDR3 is CASSPRTSWDAYEQYF. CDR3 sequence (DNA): TGTGCCAGCTCACCACGGACTAGTTGGGACGCCTACGAGCAGTACTTC.

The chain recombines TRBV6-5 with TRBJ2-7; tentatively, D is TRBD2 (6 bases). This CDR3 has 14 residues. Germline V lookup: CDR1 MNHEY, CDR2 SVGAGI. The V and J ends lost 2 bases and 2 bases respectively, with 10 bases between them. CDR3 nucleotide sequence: TGTGCCAGCAGTTACAAACCTAGCGCCTACGAGCAGTACTTC. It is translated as CASSYKPSAYEQYF.

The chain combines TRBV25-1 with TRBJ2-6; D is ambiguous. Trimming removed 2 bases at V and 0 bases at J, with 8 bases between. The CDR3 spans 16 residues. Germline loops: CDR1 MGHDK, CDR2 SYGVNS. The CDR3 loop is CASSEADNSGANVLTF. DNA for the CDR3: TGTGCCAGCAGTGAAGCCGACAACTCTGGGGCCAACGTCCTGACTTTC.

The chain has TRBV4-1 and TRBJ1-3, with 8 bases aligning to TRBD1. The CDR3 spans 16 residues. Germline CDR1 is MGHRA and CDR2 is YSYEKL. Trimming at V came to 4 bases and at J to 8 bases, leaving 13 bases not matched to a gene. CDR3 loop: CASSRGRGPNRYTIYF. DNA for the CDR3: TGCGCCAGCAGCCGAGGCAGGGGGCCGAACCGTTACACCATATATTTT.

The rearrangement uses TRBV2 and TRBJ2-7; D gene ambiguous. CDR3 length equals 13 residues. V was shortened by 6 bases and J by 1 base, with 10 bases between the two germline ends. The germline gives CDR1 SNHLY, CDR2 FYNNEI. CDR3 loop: CASSRQASYEQYF. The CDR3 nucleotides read TGTGCCAGCAGCCGCCAGGCTTCCTACGAGCAGTACTTC.

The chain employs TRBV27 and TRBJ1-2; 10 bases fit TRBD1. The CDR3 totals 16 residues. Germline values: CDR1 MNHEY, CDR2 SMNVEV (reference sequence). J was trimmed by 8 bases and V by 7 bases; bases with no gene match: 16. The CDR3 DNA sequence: TGTGCCAGCATGTCGATCGGGAGGGCGGGACAGGGGGGCTACACCTTC. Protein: CASMSIGRAGQGGYTF.

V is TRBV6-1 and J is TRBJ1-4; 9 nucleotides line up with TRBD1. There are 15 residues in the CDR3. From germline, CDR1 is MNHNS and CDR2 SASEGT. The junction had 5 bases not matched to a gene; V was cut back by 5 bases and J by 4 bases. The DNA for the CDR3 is TGTGCCAGCAGTAGTAGGACAGGGGTTAATGAAAAACTGTTTTTT. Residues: CASSSRTGVNEKLFF.

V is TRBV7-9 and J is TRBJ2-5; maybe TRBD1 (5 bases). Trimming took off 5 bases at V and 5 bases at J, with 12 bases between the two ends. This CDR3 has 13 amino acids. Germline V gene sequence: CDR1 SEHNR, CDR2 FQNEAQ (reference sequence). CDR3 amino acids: CASSTQGSETQYF. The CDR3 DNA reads TGTGCCAGCAGCACCCAGGGAAGCGAGACCCAGTACTTC.

The CDR3: CASSRSGQERNEKLFF. The CDR3 DNA is TGTGCCAGCAGCCGGTCCGGACAGGAAAGAAATGAAAAACTGTTTTTT. This chain links TRBV28 with TRBJ1-4; 7 nucleotides align to TRBD1. Germline V gives CDR1 MDHEN, CDR2 SYDVKM. The CDR3 loop spans 16 amino acids. The ends lost 6 bases at V and 5 bases at J; junction bases unmatched: 12.

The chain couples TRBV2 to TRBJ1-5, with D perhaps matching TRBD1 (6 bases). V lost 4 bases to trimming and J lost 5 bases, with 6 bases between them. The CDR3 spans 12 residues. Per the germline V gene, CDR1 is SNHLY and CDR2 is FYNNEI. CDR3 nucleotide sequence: TGTGCCAGCAGTGGGGGGCATCAGCCCCAGCATTTT. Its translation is CASSGGHQPQHF.

The CDR3 nucleotides are TGCGCCAGCAGCCGCCGACAGACCGGGGAGCTGTTTTTT. Translation gives CASSRRQTGELFF. The chain joins TRBV4-1 to TRBJ2-2; D may be TRBD1 (5 bases). This CDR3 spans 13 amino acids. The V end lost 4 bases, the J end lost 5 bases, and 8 bases lay between the germline ends. Germline assignment: CDR1 MGHRA and CDR2 YSYEKL.

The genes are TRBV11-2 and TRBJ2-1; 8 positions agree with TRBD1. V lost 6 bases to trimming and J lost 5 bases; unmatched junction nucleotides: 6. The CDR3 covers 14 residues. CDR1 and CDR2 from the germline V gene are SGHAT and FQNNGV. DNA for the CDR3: TGTGCCAGCAGTGCAGGGGGCGGCAACAATGAGCAGTTCTTC. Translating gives CASSAGGGNNEQFF.

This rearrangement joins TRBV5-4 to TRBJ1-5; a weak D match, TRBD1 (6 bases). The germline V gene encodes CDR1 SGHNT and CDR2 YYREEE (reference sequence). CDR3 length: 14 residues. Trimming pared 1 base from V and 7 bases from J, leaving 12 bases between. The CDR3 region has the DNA TGTGCCAGCAGCTTGATGGGGGCCAACCAGCCCCAGCATTTT. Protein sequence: CASSLMGANQPQHF.

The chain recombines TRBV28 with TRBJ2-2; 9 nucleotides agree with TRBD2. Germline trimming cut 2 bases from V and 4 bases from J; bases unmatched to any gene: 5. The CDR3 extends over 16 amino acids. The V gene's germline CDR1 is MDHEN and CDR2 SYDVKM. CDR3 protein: CASSLPRGGGTGELFF. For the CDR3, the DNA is TGTGCCAGCAGTTTACCGCGGGGGGGTGGCACCGGGGAGCTGTTTTTT.

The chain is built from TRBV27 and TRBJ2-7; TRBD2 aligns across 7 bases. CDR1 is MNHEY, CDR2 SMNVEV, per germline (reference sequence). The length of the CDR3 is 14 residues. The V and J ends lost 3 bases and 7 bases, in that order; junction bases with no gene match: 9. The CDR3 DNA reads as TGTGCCAGCAGTTTCCGGGGAGGGCTATATGAGCAGTACTTC. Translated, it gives CASSFRGGLYEQYF.

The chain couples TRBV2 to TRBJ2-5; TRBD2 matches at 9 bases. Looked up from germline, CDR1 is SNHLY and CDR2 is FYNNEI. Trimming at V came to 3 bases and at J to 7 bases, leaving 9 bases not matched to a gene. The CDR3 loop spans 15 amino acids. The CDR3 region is CASSDLAGARGTQYF. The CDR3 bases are TGTGCCAGCAGTGACTTAGCGGGGGCCCGGGGGACCCAGTACTTC.

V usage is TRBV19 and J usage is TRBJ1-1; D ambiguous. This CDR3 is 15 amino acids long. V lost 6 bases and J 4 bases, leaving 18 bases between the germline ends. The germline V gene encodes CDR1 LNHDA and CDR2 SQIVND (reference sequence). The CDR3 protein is CASSPARSEGTEAFF. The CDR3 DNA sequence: TGTGCCAGTAGCCCCGCAAGGTCGGAGGGCACTGAAGCTTTCTTT.

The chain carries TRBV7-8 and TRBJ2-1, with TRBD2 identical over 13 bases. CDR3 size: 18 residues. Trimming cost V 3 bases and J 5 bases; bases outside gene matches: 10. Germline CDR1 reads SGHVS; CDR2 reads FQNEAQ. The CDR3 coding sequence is TGTGCCAGCAGCTTCCGACTAGCGGGGGGTGTTCGGGACAATGAGCAGTTCTTC. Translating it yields CASSFRLAGGVRDNEQFF.

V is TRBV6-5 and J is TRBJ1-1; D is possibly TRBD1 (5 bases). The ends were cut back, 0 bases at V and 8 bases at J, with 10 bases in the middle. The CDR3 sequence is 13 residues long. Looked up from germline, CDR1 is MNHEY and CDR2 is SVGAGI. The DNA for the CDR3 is TGTGCCAGCAGTTACTCGGGAAGGGGCGAAGCTTTCTTT. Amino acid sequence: CASSYSGRGEAFF.

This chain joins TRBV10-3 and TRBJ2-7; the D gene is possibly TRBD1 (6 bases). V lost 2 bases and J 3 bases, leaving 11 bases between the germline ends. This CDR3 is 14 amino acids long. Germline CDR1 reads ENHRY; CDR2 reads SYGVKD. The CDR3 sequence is CAISEPGTNYEQYF. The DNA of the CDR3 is TGTGCCATCAGTGAGCCGGGGACAAACTACGAGCAGTACTTC.

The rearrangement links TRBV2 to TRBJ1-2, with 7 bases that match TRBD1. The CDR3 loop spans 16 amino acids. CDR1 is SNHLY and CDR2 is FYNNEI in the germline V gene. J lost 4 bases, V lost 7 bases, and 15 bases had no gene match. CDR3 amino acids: CASTPGGQYLIYGYTF. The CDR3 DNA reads TGTGCCAGCACCCCAGGGGGACAGTACCTGATCTATGGCTACACCTTC.

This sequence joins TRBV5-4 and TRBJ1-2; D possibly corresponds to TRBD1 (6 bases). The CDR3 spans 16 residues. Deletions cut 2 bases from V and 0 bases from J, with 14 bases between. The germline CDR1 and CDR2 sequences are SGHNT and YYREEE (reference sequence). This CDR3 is CASSFRDNQANYGYTF. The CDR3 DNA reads TGTGCCAGCAGCTTCCGGGACAACCAAGCTAACTATGGCTACACCTTC.

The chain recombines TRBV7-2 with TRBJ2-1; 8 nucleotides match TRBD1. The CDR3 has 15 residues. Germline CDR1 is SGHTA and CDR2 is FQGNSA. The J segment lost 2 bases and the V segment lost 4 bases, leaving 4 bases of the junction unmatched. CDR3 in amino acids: CASSSGTGAYNEQFF. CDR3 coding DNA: TGTGCCAGCAGCTCGGGGACAGGAGCCTACAATGAGCAGTTCTTC.

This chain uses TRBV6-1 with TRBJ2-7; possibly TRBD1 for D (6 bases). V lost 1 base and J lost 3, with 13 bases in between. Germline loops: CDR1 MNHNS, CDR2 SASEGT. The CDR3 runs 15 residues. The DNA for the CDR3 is TGTGCCAGCAGTGAAGTGGCCAGGGGAATCTACGAGCAGTACTTC. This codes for CASSEVARGIYEQYF.

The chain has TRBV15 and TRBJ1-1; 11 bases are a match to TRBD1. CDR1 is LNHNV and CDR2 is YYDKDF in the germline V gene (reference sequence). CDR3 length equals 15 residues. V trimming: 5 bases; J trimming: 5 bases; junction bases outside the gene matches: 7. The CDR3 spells CATSWGQGDWTEAFF. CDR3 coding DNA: TGTGCCACCAGCTGGGGACAGGGGGATTGGACTGAAGCTTTCTTT.

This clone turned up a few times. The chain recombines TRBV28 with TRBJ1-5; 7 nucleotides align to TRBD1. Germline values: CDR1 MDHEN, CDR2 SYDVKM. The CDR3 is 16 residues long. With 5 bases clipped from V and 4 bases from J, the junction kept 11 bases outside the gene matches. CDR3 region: CASSTLDRVENQPQHF. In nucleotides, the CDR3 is TGTGCCAGCAGTACCCTTGACAGGGTGGAGAATCAGCCCCAGCATTTT.